A single sample gave rise to the 14 T cell receptor beta chains below, sequenced in a study of OX40 agonist ivuxolimab in advanced cancers. TCRdb's copy holds only in-frame clones and misses some; the assay was immunoSEQ multiplex PCR. Among about 73,000 clones listed, roughly 90% were seen once. The material was CD4+ or CD8+ T cells sorted from blood, obtained in a trial of the OX40 agonist ivuxolimab. These receptors were obtained from an adult with an advanced solid tumor such as melanoma, head and neck, liver or kidney cancer.

CDR3: CASKLAASGRSNTGELFF. CDR3 DNA sequence: TGTGCCAGCAAGTTGGCGGCTAGCGGGAGGTCTAACACCGGGGAGCTGTTTTTT. The V gene is TRBV7-2, the J gene TRBJ2-2, with TRBD2 identical over 11 bases. V lost 7 bases and J lost 2; bases outside the gene matches: 12. The CDR3 is 18 residues long. CDR1 and CDR2 (germline): SGHTA, FQGNSA.

The rearrangement links TRBV5-1 to TRBJ2-1; TRBD1 aligns across 8 bases. The CDR3 is 15 amino acids. Germline V gene lookup returns CDR1 SGHRS and CDR2 YFSETQ. V gave up 4 bases and J gave up 6 bases; unmatched junction bases: 9. The CDR3 DNA is TGCGCCAGCAGCGAGGATGGGACAGGTCTCAATGAGCAGTTCTTC. It translates to CASSEDGTGLNEQFF.

V and J are TRBV11-2 and TRBJ2-2; TRBD2 agrees at 12 bases. In germline, CDR1 is SGHAT, CDR2 FQNNGV. The CDR3 has 15 amino acids. Germline trimming cut 5 bases from V and 5 bases from J; bases unmatched to any gene: 3. CDR3 nucleotide sequence: TGTGCCAGCAGCACGCTAGCGGGAGGGACCGGGGAGCTGTTTTTT. It codes for CASSTLAGGTGELFF.

The chain links TRBV6-1 to TRBJ1-4; possible D gene TRBD1, 6 bases. Germline V lookup: CDR1 MNHNS, CDR2 SASEGT. Trimming pared 3 bases from V and 3 bases from J, leaving 11 bases between. CDR3 length equals 15 residues. This chain's CDR3 is CASSEGGAANEKLFF. Here the CDR3 DNA reads TGTGCCAGCAGTGAGGGGGGGGCGGCTAATGAAAAACTGTTTTTT.

The genes are TRBV7-9 and TRBJ1-1; D might be TRBD1 (6 bases). The CDR3 consists of 13 residues. Germline lookup yields CDR1 SEHNR and CDR2 FQNEAQ (reference sequence). With 2 bases removed from V and 12 bases from J, the gap between germline ends came to 16 bases. The CDR3 DNA reads as TGTGCCAGCAGCTTATCCCCCGCAGGGGAGACTTTCTTT. It codes for CASSLSPAGETFF. Together with reference TRBV7-9 and TRBJ1-1, the CDR3 gives the full variable domain: DTGVSQNPRHKITKRGQNVTFRCDPISEHNRLYWYRQTLGQGPEFLTYFQNEAQLEKSRLLSDRFSAERPKGSFSTLEIQRTEQGDSAMYLCASSLSPAGETFFGQGTRLTVV.

This sequence joins TRBV5-1 and TRBJ1-5, with a tentative D call TRBD1 (5 bases). This CDR3 comprises 15 residues. The germline V gene encodes CDR1 SGHRS and CDR2 YFSETQ. V gave up 0 bases and J gave up 2 bases, with 9 bases separating them. In nucleotides, the CDR3 is TGCGCCAGCAGCTTGGATGAGACAGGCAATCAGCCCCAGCATTTT. This gives the protein CASSLDETGNQPQHF.

The gene calls are TRBV29-1 and TRBJ1-1, with TRBD1 as a possible D gene (5 bases). This CDR3 region has 13 residues. The germline V and J ends were trimmed by 5 bases and 6 bases, with 16 bases remaining between them. Germline V lookup: CDR1 SQVTM, CDR2 ANQGSEA. CDR3: CSVPPHGAAEAFF. The CDR3 nucleotides are TGCAGCGTTCCTCCACACGGGGCTGCTGAAGCTTTCTTT.

This chain uses TRBV7-9 with TRBJ1-1; no definite D call. Germline V gene lookup returns CDR1 SEHNR and CDR2 FQNEAQ (reference sequence). V was trimmed by 5 bases and J by 6 bases, leaving 13 bases between them. The CDR3 runs to 13 residues. The CDR3 DNA is TGTGCCAGCAGCCCCCTCTCGACCTCTGAAGCTTTCTTT. Protein product: CASSPLSTSEAFF.

The CDR3 DNA follows: TGCGCCAGCAGCCAACCCCGCAGTGCTGAAAAACTGTTTTTT. This translates into CASSQPRSAEKLFF. This sequence joins TRBV4-1 and TRBJ1-4; D is unclear. The CDR3 has 14 amino acids. The ends were cut back, 2 bases at V and 7 bases at J, with 11 bases in the middle. Germline V gene lookup returns CDR1 MGHRA and CDR2 YSYEKL.

In its sample, this clone was seen once. The chain has TRBV19 and TRBJ1-1; a possible D gene is TRBD1 (5 bases). Per the germline V gene, CDR1 is LNHDA and CDR2 is SQIVND (reference sequence). V was cut by 5 bases and J by 0 bases, with 19 bases left in between. The CDR3 runs to 17 residues. The CDR3 bases are TGTGCCAGTAGTGCCCATTTGGGGACCGGTGTGAACACTGAAGCTTTCTTT. It codes for CASSAHLGTGVNTEAFF.

This chain links TRBV19 with TRBJ2-7; no clear D. The CDR3 is 11 amino acids. Germline V gene sequence: CDR1 LNHDA, CDR2 SQIVND (reference sequence). V lost 4 bases and J 4 bases, leaving 5 bases between the germline ends. The DNA of the CDR3 is TGTGCCAGTAGTACCGCTTACGAGCAGTACTTC. Translation gives CASSTAYEQYF.

In this sample, this clone turned up once. This CDR3 is CASRGAGFDEQFF. The CDR3 DNA sequence: TGTGCCAGCAGGGGGGCGGGATTCGATGAGCAGTTCTTC. The gene calls are TRBV4-2 and TRBJ2-1; the D call may be TRBD1 or TRBD2 (6 bases each). The CDR3 runs 13 residues. Germline values: CDR1 LGHNA, CDR2 YNFKEQ. Trimming shortened V by 6 bases and J by 8 bases, and 14 bases separated the two germline ends.

This clone was observed once. V is TRBV7-8 and J is TRBJ2-5; D unclear. The CDR3 sequence is 12 residues long. Per germline, CDR1 SGHVS and CDR2 FQNEAQ. V was trimmed by 3 bases and J by 2 bases, leaving 4 bases between them. CDR3 in DNA: TGTGCCAGCAGCTTTTCTCAAGAGACCCAGTACTTC. This codes for CASSFSQETQYF.

The chain combines TRBV18 with TRBJ2-6; D is possibly TRBD1 (6 bases). V gave up 8 bases and J gave up 1 base, with 9 bases separating them. This CDR3 contains 14 residues. Looked up from germline, CDR1 is KGHSH and CDR2 is LQKENI. Here the CDR3 DNA reads TGTGCCAGCAGCCAGGGGTCTGGGGCCAACGTCCTGACTTTC. It encodes CASSQGSGANVLTF.